This is a list of T cell receptor beta chains from one sample in a study of T cell responses to AZD1222 COVID-19 vaccine. Here immunoSEQ multiplex PCR was the method, and the copy in TCRdb shows in-frame clones only, minus some. The data show roughly 42,000 clones, roughly 85% seen once. The input for sequencing was peripheral blood, taken 28 days after the second dose of the MenACWY control vaccine. These receptors all come from an adult who received the MenACWY meningococcal vaccine as a control. The CDR3 runs from the conserved cysteine through the conserved F or W. D genes are given only for firm matches. Some rows mark clone size as missing; the rest say once, few, many or name a class of expanded clone.

j_call v_call clone_size d_call cdr3_aa cdr3_nt
TRBJ1-2 TRBV6-5 . . CASVSPNYGYTF TGTGCCAGCGTGAGTCCTAACTATGGCTACACCTTC
TRBJ2-1 TRBV27 . TRBD2 CASRDSGRTNEQFF TGTGCCAGCAGGGATAGCGGGAGGACCAATGAGCAGTTCTTC
TRBJ2-5 TRBV24-1 . TRBD1 CATSPQGSETQYF TGTGCCACCAGCCCACAGGGGTCAGAGACCCAGTACTTC
TRBJ1-5 TRBV12-3/TRBV12-4 . . CATSGARQPQHF TGTGCCACCTCAGGGGCGCGCCAGCCCCAGCATTTT
TRBJ1-1 TRBV4-2 . . CASSGVGAFF TGTGCCAGCAGCGGGGTGGGAGCTTTCTTT
TRBJ2-5 TRBV11-1 . . CASSLGGRPRETQYF TGTGCCAGCAGCTTAGGAGGGCGGCCAAGGGAGACCCAGTACTTC
TRBJ2-1 TRBV28 . TRBD2 CASSLSGGGGSYNEQFF TGTGCCAGCAGTTTGTCCGGGGGGGGCGGCTCCTACAATGAGCAGTTCTTC
TRBJ2-2 TRBV7-6 . . CASSLVAGIYTGELFF TGTGCCAGCAGCTTAGTTGCGGGAATCTACACCGGGGAGCTGTTTTTT
TRBJ2-1 TRBV15 . TRBD2 CATSRTSGSYNEQFF TGTGCCACCAGCAGGACTAGCGGTTCCTACAATGAGCAGTTCTTC
TRBJ2-5 TRBV10-3 . TRBD1 CAISDGGQVQTQYF TGTGCCATCAGTGATGGGGGACAGGTCCAGACCCAGTACTTC
TRBJ2-7 TRBV7-2 . . CASSLTRPLSYEQYF TGTGCCAGCAGCTTAACCCGGCCTCTCTCCTACGAGCAGTACTTC
TRBJ1-2 TRBV2 . . CASSPQGAGSYTF TGTGCCAGCAGTCCCCAAGGGGCAGGGAGCTACACCTTC
TRBJ1-2 TRBV5-6 . . CASSPQGRYGYTF TGTGCCAGCAGCCCTCAGGGGCGCTATGGCTACACCTTC
TRBJ1-1 TRBV2 few . CASRGEWTLEAFF TGTGCCAGCAGGGGGGAATGGACGCTTGAAGCTTTCTTT